This T cell receptor beta chain was captured by sequencing in a study of cytomegalovirus exposure and HLA in healthy donors. This table comes from immunoSEQ multiplex PCR, and its TCRdb copy is limited to in-frame clones, with some not included. The sample includes 150,000 to 200,000 clones, roughly 86% of them seen just once. This CDR3 contains 14 residues. The V and J ends lost 6 bases and 4 bases respectively, with 16 bases between them. Germline CDR1 and CDR2: SGHRS and YFSETQ. This chain uses TRBV5-1 with TRBJ2-5, with D uncertain. Sequenced: PBMCs. This receptor was taken from a man between 18 and 29 years old in good health and CMV-seropositive. Written as DNA, the CDR3 is TGCGCCAGCAAGGCGCTTAGCAGACCAGAGACCCAGTACTTC. It specifies CASKALSRPETQYF.